Listed here are 3 T cell receptor beta chains from one sample, sequenced in a study of blood T cell repertoires in COVID-19. Profiling relied on immunoSEQ multiplex PCR, and the TCRdb table lists in-frame clones only, not all of them. The sample consists of under 200,000 clones, 65% to 85% of them appearing once. The material sequenced was peripheral blood. The receptors originated from an elderly woman with active or convalescent COVID-19.

The V and J genes are TRBV27 and TRBJ2-7, with 8 bases identical to TRBD2. Germline V gives CDR1 MNHEY, CDR2 SMNVEV (reference sequence). The CDR3 runs 14 residues. V was pared by 6 bases and J by 0 bases, with 4 bases of the junction left unmatched. CDR3: CASSRGGSSYEQYF. Written as DNA, the CDR3 is TGTGCCAGCAGCCGGGGGGGGAGCTCCTACGAGCAGTACTTC.

This chain joins TRBV27 and TRBJ1-5; tentative D call: TRBD1 (6 bases). CDR1 MNHEY and CDR2 SMNVEV come from the germline V gene (reference sequence). The CDR3 consists of 15 residues. V dropped 4 bases and J dropped 0 bases, with 10 bases sitting between them. Here the CDR3 reads CASSSQGYSNQPQHF. The CDR3 DNA sequence: TGTGCCAGCAGTTCACAGGGTTATAGCAATCAGCCCCAGCATTTT.

The chain is built from TRBV4-3 and TRBJ1-6, with TRBD1 matching 8 bases. V lost 2 bases, J lost 7 bases, and 4 bases stayed unmatched. The CDR3 covers 15 residues. Germline CDR1 LGHNA, CDR2 YSLEER. DNA of the CDR3: TGCGCCAGCAGCCAATTTGGGACAGGCAATTCACCCCTCCACTTT. It translates to CASSQFGTGNSPLHF.